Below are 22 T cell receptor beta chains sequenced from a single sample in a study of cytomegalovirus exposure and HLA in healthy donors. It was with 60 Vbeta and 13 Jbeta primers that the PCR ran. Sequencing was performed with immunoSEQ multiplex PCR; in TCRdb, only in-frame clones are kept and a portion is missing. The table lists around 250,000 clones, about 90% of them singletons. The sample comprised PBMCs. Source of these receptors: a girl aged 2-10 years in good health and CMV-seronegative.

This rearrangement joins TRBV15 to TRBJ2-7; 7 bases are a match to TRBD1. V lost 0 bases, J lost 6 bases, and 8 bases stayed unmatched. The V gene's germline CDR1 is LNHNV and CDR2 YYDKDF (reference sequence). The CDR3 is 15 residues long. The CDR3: CATSRDRRTGGEQYF. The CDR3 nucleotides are TGTGCCACCAGCAGAGATCGTCGGACAGGAGGCGAGCAGTACTTC.

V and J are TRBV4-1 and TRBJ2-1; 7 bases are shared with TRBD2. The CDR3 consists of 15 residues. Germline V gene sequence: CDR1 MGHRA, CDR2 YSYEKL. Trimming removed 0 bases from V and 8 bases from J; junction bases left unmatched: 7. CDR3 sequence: CASSQDPSGTYEQFF. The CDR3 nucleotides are TGCGCCAGCAGCCAAGACCCGAGCGGGACCTATGAGCAGTTCTTC.

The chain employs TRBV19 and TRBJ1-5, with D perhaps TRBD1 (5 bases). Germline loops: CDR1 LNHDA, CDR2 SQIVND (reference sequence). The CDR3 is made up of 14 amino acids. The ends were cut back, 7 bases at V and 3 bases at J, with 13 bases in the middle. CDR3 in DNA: TGTGCCAGTAATATGGGGACTTCCAATCAGCCCCAGCATTTT. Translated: CASNMGTSNQPQHF. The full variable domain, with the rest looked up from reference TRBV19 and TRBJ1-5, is DGGITQSPKYLFRKEGQNVTLSCEQNLNHDAMYWYRQDPGQGLRLIYYSQIVNDFQKGDIAEGYSVSREKKESFPLTVTSAQKNPTAFYLCASNMGTSNQPQHFGDGTRLSIL.

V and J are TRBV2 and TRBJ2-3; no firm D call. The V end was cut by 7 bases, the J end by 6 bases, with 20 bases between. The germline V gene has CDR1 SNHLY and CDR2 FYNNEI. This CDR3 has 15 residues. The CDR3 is CASIMEPYRVDTQYF. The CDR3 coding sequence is TGTGCCAGCATCATGGAACCCTATCGGGTTGATACGCAGTATTTT.

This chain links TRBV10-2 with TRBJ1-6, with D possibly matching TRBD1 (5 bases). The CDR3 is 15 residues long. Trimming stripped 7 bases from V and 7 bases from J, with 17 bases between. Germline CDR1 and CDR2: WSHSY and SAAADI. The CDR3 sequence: CASTITGATNSPLHF. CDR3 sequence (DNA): TGCGCCAGCACTATAACTGGGGCCACGAATTCACCCCTCCACTTT.

The CDR3 DNA follows: TGCAGCGTTGAGATGAGACAACCGAACACTGAAGCTTTCTTT. Translation: CSVEMRQPNTEAFF. This rearrangement joins TRBV29-1 to TRBJ1-1; D unresolved. Trimming left V 3 bases short and J 1 base short, with 12 bases between. Germline values: CDR1 SQVTM, CDR2 ANQGSEA. The CDR3 runs 14 residues.

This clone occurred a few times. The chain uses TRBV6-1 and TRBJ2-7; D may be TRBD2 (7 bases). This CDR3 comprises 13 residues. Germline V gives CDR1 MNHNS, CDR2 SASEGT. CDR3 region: CATRGGYSYEQYF. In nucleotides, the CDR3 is TGTGCTACCAGGGGAGGGTACTCCTACGAGCAGTACTTC.

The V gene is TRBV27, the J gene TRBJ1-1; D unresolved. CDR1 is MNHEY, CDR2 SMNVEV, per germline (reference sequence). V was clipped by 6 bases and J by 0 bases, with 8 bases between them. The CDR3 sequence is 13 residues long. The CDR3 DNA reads TGTGCCAGCAGGGGAGGCATGAACACTGAAGCTTTCTTT. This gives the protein CASRGGMNTEAFF.

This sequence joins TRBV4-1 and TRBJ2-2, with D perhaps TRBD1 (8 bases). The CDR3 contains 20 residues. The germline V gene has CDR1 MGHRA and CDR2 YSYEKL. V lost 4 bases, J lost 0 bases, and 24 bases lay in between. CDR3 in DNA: TGCGCCAGCAGCCCCCGGGACAGGCGGGTACTAGCGACGAACACCGGGGAGCTGTTTTTT. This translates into CASSPRDRRVLATNTGELFF.

The CDR3 nucleotides are TGTGCCTGGGGGGGGGCCCGCAACACCGGGGAGCTGTTTTTT. Its protein product is CAWGGARNTGELFF. The chain recombines TRBV30 with TRBJ2-2, with a tentative D call TRBD2 (7 bases). V dropped 5 bases and J dropped 2 bases, with 12 bases sitting between them. The germline V gene has CDR1 GTSNPN and CDR2 SVGIG (reference sequence). The CDR3 contains 14 residues.

CDR3 residues: CASSLALAEQFF. The DNA of the CDR3 is TGTGCCAGCAGCTTAGCGCTGGCTGAGCAGTTCTTC. The chain is built from TRBV7-2 and TRBJ2-1, with unresolved D. V lost 0 bases, J lost 9 bases, and 6 bases lay in between. The CDR3 consists of 12 residues. In germline, CDR1 is SGHTA, CDR2 FQGNSA.

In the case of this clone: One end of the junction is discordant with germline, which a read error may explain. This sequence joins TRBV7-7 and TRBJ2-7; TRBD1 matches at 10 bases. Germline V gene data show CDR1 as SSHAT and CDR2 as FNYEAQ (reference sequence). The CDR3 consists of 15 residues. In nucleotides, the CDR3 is TGTGCTAGCAGCTCCGGGACAGGGGACTCCTACGAGCAGTACTTC. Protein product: CASSSGTGDSYEQYF.

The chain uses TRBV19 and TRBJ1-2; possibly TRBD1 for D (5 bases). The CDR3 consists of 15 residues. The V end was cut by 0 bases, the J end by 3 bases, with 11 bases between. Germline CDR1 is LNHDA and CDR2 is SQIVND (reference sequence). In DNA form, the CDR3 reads TGTGCCAGTAGTATAGAGATAACAGGTCACTATGGCTACACCTTC. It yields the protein CASSIEITGHYGYTF.

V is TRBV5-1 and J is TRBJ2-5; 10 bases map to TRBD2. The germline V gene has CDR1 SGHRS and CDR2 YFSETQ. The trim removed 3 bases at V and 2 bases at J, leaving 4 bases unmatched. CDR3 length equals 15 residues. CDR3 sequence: CASSSGLAEQETQYF. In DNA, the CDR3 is TGCGCCAGCAGCTCCGGACTAGCGGAGCAAGAGACCCAGTACTTC.

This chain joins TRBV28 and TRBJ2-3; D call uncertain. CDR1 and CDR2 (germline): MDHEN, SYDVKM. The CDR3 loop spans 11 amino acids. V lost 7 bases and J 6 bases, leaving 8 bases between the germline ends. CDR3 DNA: TGTGCCAGCACCCGTGCGGATACGCAGTATTTT. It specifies CASTRADTQYF.

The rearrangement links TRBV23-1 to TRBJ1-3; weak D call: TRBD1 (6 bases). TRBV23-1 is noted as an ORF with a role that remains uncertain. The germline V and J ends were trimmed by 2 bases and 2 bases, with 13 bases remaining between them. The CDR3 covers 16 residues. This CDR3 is CASSQTGFRAGNTIYF. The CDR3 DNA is TGCGCCAGCAGTCAAACAGGGTTTAGGGCTGGAAACACCATATATTTT.

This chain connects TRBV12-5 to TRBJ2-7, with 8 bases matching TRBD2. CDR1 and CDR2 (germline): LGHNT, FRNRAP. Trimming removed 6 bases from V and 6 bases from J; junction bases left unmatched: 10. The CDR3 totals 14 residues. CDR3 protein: CASGRAGVGSEQYF. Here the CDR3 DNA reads TGTGCTAGTGGACGAGCGGGAGTCGGTAGCGAGCAGTACTTC.

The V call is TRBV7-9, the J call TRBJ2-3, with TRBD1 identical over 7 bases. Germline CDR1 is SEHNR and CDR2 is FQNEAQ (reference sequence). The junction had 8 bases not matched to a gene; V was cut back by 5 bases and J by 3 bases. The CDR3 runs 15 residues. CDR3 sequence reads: CASSQTGFGTDTQYF. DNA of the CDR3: TGTGCCAGCAGCCAGACAGGGTTTGGGACAGATACGCAGTATTTT. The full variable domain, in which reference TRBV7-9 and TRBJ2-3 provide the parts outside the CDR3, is DTGVSQNPRHKITKRGQNVTFRCDPISEHNRLYWYRQTLGQGPEFLTYFQNEAQLEKSRLLSDRFSAERPKGSFSTLEIQRTEQGDSAMYLCASSQTGFGTDTQYFGPGTRLTVL.

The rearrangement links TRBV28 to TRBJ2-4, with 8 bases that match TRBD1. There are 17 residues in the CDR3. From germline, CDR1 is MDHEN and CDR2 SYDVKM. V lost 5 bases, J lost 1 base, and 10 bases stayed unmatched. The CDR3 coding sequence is TGTGCCAGCAGTACACCAGGGGGCAGGGGGGCCAAAAACATTCAGTACTTC. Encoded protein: CASSTPGGRGAKNIQYF.

The CDR3 sequence is CASSDGGARYNEQFF. In DNA form, the CDR3 reads TGTGCCAGCAGCGACGGGGGGGCCAGGTACAATGAGCAGTTCTTC. The chain couples TRBV2 to TRBJ2-1, with 8 bases fitting TRBD2. The CDR3 sequence is 15 residues long. Trimming took 6 bases from V and 4 from J; bases not matched to a gene: 8. Germline CDR1 is SNHLY and CDR2 is FYNNEI.

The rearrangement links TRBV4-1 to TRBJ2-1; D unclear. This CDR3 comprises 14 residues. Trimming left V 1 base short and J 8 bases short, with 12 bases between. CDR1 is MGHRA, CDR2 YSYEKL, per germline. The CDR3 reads CASSQAQYIDEQFF. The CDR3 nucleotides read TGCGCCAGCAGCCAAGCCCAATACATCGATGAGCAGTTCTTC.

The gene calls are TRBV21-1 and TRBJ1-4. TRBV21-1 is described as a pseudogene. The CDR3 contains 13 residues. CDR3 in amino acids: CRKDFPTNEKLFF. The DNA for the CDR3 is TGTCGAAAAGACTTTCCAACTAATGAAAAACTGTTTTTT.